This T cell receptor beta chain was identified in a study of T cells in women clearing cervical HPV infection. About the study: For cases, blood was sampled a median around 150 days after lesion detection, interquartile range about 90 to 200 days. Findings and caveats of the study: Combining TCR richness with V gene abundances gave roughly 0.8 AUC.

Trimming took 0 bases from V and 5 from J, leaving 5 bases between them. The V gene's germline CDR1 is SGHDN and CDR2 FVKESK. The CDR3 totals 13 residues. Data came from immunoSEQ multiplex PCR; TCRdb stores just in-frame clones and leaves some out. Its table records tens of thousands of clones. Each participant carried one incident cervical HPV16 infection only. MY09/MY11 PCR detected cervical HPV DNA; dot-blot assigned genotypes. Worth noting for this clone: Its antigen is currently unknown. The CDR3 end falls 3 residues outside the read, so it is completed with the germline J gene.

This chain uses TRBV14 with TRBJ1-5, with D unclear. Input material: blood buffy coat. This TCR derives from a woman between 18 and 70 years old with a cervical HPV16 infection that either progressed to CIN3+ or cleared (not recorded which). Partial CDR3 DNA: TGTGCCAGCAGCCAAGATCTCGATCAGCCC. Translation gives CASSQDLDQP. The whole CDR3 sequence is CASSQDLDQPQHF.